What follows describes a single T cell receptor (beta chain). As yet, its antigen is unknown. This sample was included in a study of cytomegalovirus exposure and HLA in healthy donors. Study findings and constraints: According to reports, the classifier identified cytomegalovirus status with high specificity and sensitivity.

Germline V lookup: CDR1 SQVTM, CDR2 ANQGSEA. V was trimmed by 4 bases and J by 2 bases, leaving 11 bases between them. The CDR3 runs 13 residues. Some clones are missing from TCRdb's copy, which holds only in-frame ones; the method was immunoSEQ multiplex PCR. This sample has 130,000 to 150,000 clones; 84% occur once, and the top ten carry over 1.1%. The TCR sequence derives from a woman aged 25 to 39 in good health and CMV-seronegative. The gene calls are TRBV29-1 and TRBJ1-1, with D uncertain. Sequenced sample: PBMCs. CDR3 protein: CSVAFRSNTEAFF. CDR3 DNA sequence: TGCAGCGTTGCGTTCAGGTCCAACACTGAAGCTTTCTTT.